These 20 T cell receptor beta chains originate from one sample sequenced in a study of T-cell reconstitution after alpha-beta-depleted transplantation in children. The library targeted TCRbeta and was prepared with unique molecular identifiers. TCRdb analysed the PCR reads with MiXCR anew, one entry per CDR3 protein. This table has about 240,000 distinct CDR3 sequences, roughly a quarter appearing once. Sequencing was performed on PBMCs, taken before TCRalphabeta/CD19-depleted stem cell transplant. Receptors were obtained from a girl under 10 years old with Fanconi anemia, due to receive a stem cell transplant.

The chain employs TRBV20-1 and TRBJ2-1; 7 nucleotides align to TRBD2. CDR3 size: 16 residues. V lost 3 bases and J lost 6; bases outside the gene matches: 14. CDR1 DFQATT and CDR2 SNEGSKA come from the germline V gene (reference sequence). The DNA of the CDR3 is TGCAGTGCTAGCCCCCACTGGGCGGGAGACGGCAATGAGCAGTTCTTC. It yields the protein CSASPHWAGDGNEQFF.

This clonotype has a count of ten or more. J is TRBJ2-2 and V is TRBV29-1; TRBD1 matches 9 bases. The V and J ends lost 4 bases and 5 bases, in that order; junction bases with no gene match: 5. This CDR3 spans 14 amino acids. The germline gives CDR1 SQVTM, CDR2 ANQGSEA. DNA of the CDR3: TGCAGCGTTGCCGGGGGACAGGGAACCGGGGAGCTGTTTTTT. Protein product: CSVAGGQGTGELFF.

This clonotype appeared many times. V is TRBV20-1 and J is TRBJ2-3; D gene ambiguous. The CDR3 contains 16 residues. V was pared by 4 bases and J by 2 bases, with 19 bases between. Germline V lookup: CDR1 DFQATT, CDR2 SNEGSKA (reference sequence). The CDR3 coding sequence is TGCAGTGCTACTCAAACGCCAATTGCGACCACAGATACGCAGTATTTT. It specifies CSATQTPIATTDTQYF.

V and J are TRBV28 and TRBJ1-3; tentatively, D is TRBD1 (6 bases). The V gene lost 6 bases and the J gene lost 0 bases, with 6 bases spanning the gap. The CDR3 is 13 residues long. Germline values: CDR1 MDHEN, CDR2 SYDVKM. The CDR3 DNA sequence: TGTGCCAGCAGGGACAGCTCTGGAAACACCATATATTTT. Encoded protein: CASRDSSGNTIYF.

This clonotype showed up just a few times. This chain links TRBV4-1 with TRBJ1-2; D might be TRBD1 (6 bases). Germline-derived CDR1 and CDR2 are MGHRA and YSYEKL. The CDR3 is made up of 15 amino acids. Trimming left V 0 bases short and J 3 bases short, with 11 bases between. CDR3 protein: CASSQDKAGDYGYTF. CDR3 bases: TGCGCCAGCAGCCAAGATAAAGCAGGGGACTATGGCTACACCTTC.

V and J are TRBV7-2 and TRBJ2-1; TRBD2 matches at 9 bases. V lost 5 bases to trimming and J lost 3 bases; unmatched junction nucleotides: 8. The CDR3 length is 16 residues. Germline V gene lookup returns CDR1 SGHTA and CDR2 FQGNSA. The CDR3 DNA reads as TGTGCCAGCAGCACAGCTAGCGGGGACCACTACAATGAGCAGTTCTTC. Protein product: CASSTASGDHYNEQFF.

This clonotype was recorded many times. Here the CDR3 reads CSASASGRAGSYEQYF. In DNA form, the CDR3 reads TGCAGTGCTAGCGCTAGCGGGAGGGCCGGCTCCTACGAGCAGTACTTC. The chain joins TRBV20-1 to TRBJ2-7, with 12 bases lining up with TRBD2. V shed 3 bases and J 0 bases; nucleotides not matched to a gene: 6. Looked up from germline, CDR1 is DFQATT and CDR2 is SNEGSKA (reference sequence). The CDR3 runs 16 residues.

This clonotype was recorded many times. The CDR3 DNA reads as TGTGCCATCAGTGAGAAGGGGACAGGGGCCTACAATGAGCAGTTCTTC. It encodes CAISEKGTGAYNEQFF. V gene TRBV10-3 combines with J gene TRBJ2-1; 10 bases fit TRBD1. The germline V gene has CDR1 ENHRY and CDR2 SYGVKD. The CDR3 runs to 16 residues. V gave up 2 bases and J gave up 2 bases; unmatched junction bases: 3.

This clonotype occurred once. The chain links TRBV7-2 to TRBJ2-3, with D perhaps matching TRBD2 (5 bases). Trimming shortened V by 1 base and J by 1 base, and 12 bases separated the two germline ends. The CDR3 has 16 residues. Germline assignment: CDR1 SGHTA and CDR2 FQGNSA. The CDR3 here is CASSLELWGGTDTQYF. The DNA of the CDR3 is TGTGCCAGCAGCTTAGAATTGTGGGGAGGCACAGATACGCAGTATTTT.

A few counts support this clonotype. This chain connects TRBV4-2 to TRBJ2-3; 12 positions match TRBD2. CDR1 is LGHNA and CDR2 is YNFKEQ in the germline V gene. The CDR3 extends over 17 amino acids. V lost 4 bases to trimming and J lost 0 bases; unmatched junction nucleotides: 5. Written as DNA, the CDR3 is TGTGCCAGCAGCCTGGGACTAGCGGGCTCTAGCACAGATACGCAGTATTTT. This encodes CASSLGLAGSSTDTQYF.

Written as DNA, the CDR3 is TGTGCCAGCAGCTTAAACAGGGGGCAGATCCAAGAGACCCAGTACTTC. Its protein product is CASSLNRGQIQETQYF. The V call is TRBV7-9, the J call TRBJ2-5, with 9 bases aligning to TRBD1. This CDR3 has 16 residues. Germline V gene sequence: CDR1 SEHNR, CDR2 FQNEAQ (reference sequence). V lost 2 bases to trimming and J lost 1 base; unmatched junction nucleotides: 5.

V usage is TRBV27 and J usage is TRBJ2-7; D is perhaps TRBD1 (6 bases). V lost 2 bases and J 0 bases, leaving 8 bases between the germline ends. The germline CDR1 and CDR2 sequences are MNHEY and SMNVEV (reference sequence). The CDR3 has 14 residues. The CDR3 sequence is CASSLGDTSYEQYF. CDR3 DNA: TGTGCCAGCAGTTTAGGGGACACCTCCTACGAGCAGTACTTC.

The rearrangement uses TRBV20-1 and TRBJ2-3; D might be TRBD2 (5 bases). The CDR3 sequence is 18 residues long. V was cut by 7 bases and J by 0 bases, with 26 bases left in between. From germline, CDR1 is DFQATT and CDR2 SNEGSKA (reference sequence). The CDR3 nucleotides are TGCAGTGTGAATGCGGGCAGAAGCCTTACCCCTAGCACAGATACGCAGTATTTT. Its translation is CSVNAGRSLTPSTDTQYF.

The sample holds many counts of this clonotype. The rearrangement uses TRBV6-5 and TRBJ2-2, with TRBD2 matching 7 bases. Germline CDR1 is MNHEY and CDR2 is SVGAGI. The junction had 14 bases not matched to a gene; V was cut back by 4 bases and J by 6 bases. The CDR3 has 17 amino acids. CDR3 sequence reads: CASSFHAGGGSAGELFF. CDR3 DNA sequence: TGTGCCAGCAGTTTTCACGCCGGGGGAGGGTCGGCCGGGGAGCTGTTTTTT.

The V gene is TRBV29-1, the J gene TRBJ2-7, with unresolved D. This CDR3 has 13 amino acids. Germline V CDR1 and CDR2: SQVTM, ANQGSEA. Trimming stripped 6 bases from V and 0 bases from J, with 12 bases between. In nucleotides, the CDR3 is TGCAGCGTGCTCGGACCGCCCTCCTACGAGCAGTACTTC. It translates to CSVLGPPSYEQYF.

This sequence joins TRBV29-1 and TRBJ1-5; tentatively, D is TRBD1 (5 bases). This CDR3 is 13 amino acids long. Germline CDR1 is SQVTM and CDR2 is ANQGSEA. V was shortened by 5 bases and J by 5 bases, with 13 bases between the two germline ends. In DNA form, the CDR3 reads TGCAGCGTTCGCATAGGAGGGGATCAGCCCCAGCATTTT. Translating it yields CSVRIGGDQPQHF. Full variable domain (remainder filled in from reference TRBV29-1 and TRBJ1-5): SAVISQKPSRDICQRGTSLTIQCQVDSQVTMMFWYRQQPGQSLTLIATANQGSEATYESGFVIDKFPISRPNLTFSTLTVSNMSPEDSSIYLCSVRIGGDQPQHFGDGTRLSIL.

This clonotype was counted many times. The chain couples TRBV12-3 or TRBV12-4 to TRBJ2-3; possible D gene TRBD1, 6 bases. The CDR3 is 15 amino acids. V lost 5 bases and J 2 bases, leaving 14 bases between the germline ends. CDR3 region: CASSLPGDLTDTQYF. The CDR3 DNA is TGTGCCAGCAGTCTCCCAGGGGACCTCACAGATACGCAGTATTTT.

The chain is built from TRBV29-1 and TRBJ2-7; D not resolved. CDR1 is SQVTM, CDR2 ANQGSEA, per germline. The CDR3 is made up of 13 amino acids. V lost 5 bases and J 0 bases, leaving 11 bases between the germline ends. This chain's CDR3 is CSVLKQSSYEQYF. CDR3 DNA: TGCAGCGTTTTAAAACAGAGCTCCTACGAGCAGTACTTC.

This clonotype was observed a few times. The V call is TRBV29-1, the J call TRBJ2-7; 10 positions match TRBD1. Germline CDR1 SQVTM, CDR2 ANQGSEA. This CDR3 contains 13 residues. J was trimmed by 4 bases and V by 7 bases; bases with no gene match: 7. The DNA for the CDR3 is TGCAGCGCCGGGACAGGGGACCGTTACGAGCAGTACTTC. Its translation: CSAGTGDRYEQYF.

As DNA, the CDR3 is TGTGCCAGCTCACCAAAGGGGCTACCGAACACTGAAGCTTTCTTT. The encoded protein is CASSPKGLPNTEAFF. The chain recombines TRBV18 with TRBJ1-1; D might be TRBD1 (5 bases). The CDR3 is made up of 15 amino acids. The germline gives CDR1 KGHSH, CDR2 LQKENI. With 2 bases removed from V and 1 base from J, the gap between germline ends came to 11 bases. The full variable domain, rest sourced from reference TRBV18 and TRBJ1-1, is NAGVMQNPRHLVRRRGQEARLRCSPMKGHSHVYWYRQLPEEGLKFMVYLQKENIIDESGMPKERFSAEFPKEGPSILRIQQVVRGDSAAYFCASSPKGLPNTEAFFGQGTRLTVV.